This is a list of T cell receptor beta chains from one sample in a study of PD-1 blockade in classical Hodgkin lymphoma. Using immunoSEQ multiplex PCR, the repertoire was profiled, and TCRdb retains in-frame clones only, with some absent. This table holds 19,000 or so clones, 87% found once. Sample: CD8+ T cells from blood. These receptors were taken from a human donor with classical Hodgkin lymphoma. Both conserved end residues are part of each CDR3. D genes are given only for firm matches. Rows give clone size only sometimes, using once, few, many, or a class for an expanded clone.

CDR3nt: TGTGCCAGCAGTTTAACGGCTGGGCTAACTGAAGCTTTCTTT; CDR3aa: CASSLTAGLTEAFF; j_gene: TRBJ1-1; abundance: .; d_gene: .; v_gene: TRBV27
CDR3nt: TGTGCCATCAGCGGCGAACAGGGGACTGGGGCCAACGTCCTGACTTTC; CDR3aa: CAISGEQGTGANVLTF; j_gene: TRBJ2-6; abundance: .; d_gene: TRBD1; v_gene: TRBV10-3
CDR3nt: TGCGCCAGCAGCCTCCGGGACACTAACACCGGGGAGCTGTTTTTT; CDR3aa: CASSLRDTNTGELFF; j_gene: TRBJ2-2; abundance: .; d_gene: .; v_gene: TRBV4-1
CDR3nt: TGTGCCAGTACCTGGTCGGGGGTCTATGGCTACACCTTC; CDR3aa: CASTWSGVYGYTF; j_gene: TRBJ1-2; abundance: .; d_gene: .; v_gene: TRBV19
CDR3nt: TGTGCCAGCAGTTACGGAACGGGACGGATAAATGAAAAACTGTTTTTT; CDR3aa: CASSYGTGRINEKLFF; j_gene: TRBJ1-4; abundance: once; d_gene: .; v_gene: TRBV6-5
CDR3nt: TGCGCCAGCAGCTTGGCTAATGAACCGGCGGTGGGTGAAAAACTGTTTTTT; CDR3aa: CASSLANEPAVGEKLFF; j_gene: TRBJ1-4; abundance: .; d_gene: .; v_gene: TRBV5-1
CDR3nt: TGTGCCATCAGTACCGGGACTAGTGTCTACGAGCAGTACTTC; CDR3aa: CAISTGTSVYEQYF; j_gene: TRBJ2-7; abundance: .; d_gene: TRBD2; v_gene: TRBV10-3
CDR3nt: TGTGCCAGCAGCCGATCGAGGGGGACAGAGATCACCGGGGAGCTGTTTTTT; CDR3aa: CASSRSRGTEITGELFF; j_gene: TRBJ2-2; abundance: .; d_gene: TRBD1; v_gene: TRBV9
CDR3nt: TGTGCCAGCAGCTTAAACAGGGGAGGAGCTTTCTTT; CDR3aa: CASSLNRGGAFF; j_gene: TRBJ1-1; abundance: .; d_gene: TRBD1; v_gene: TRBV7-2
CDR3nt: TGTGCCAGCAGTCAACGGGGCGGGAGGGCCGTGGAGCAGTTCTTC; CDR3aa: CASSQRGGRAVEQFF; j_gene: TRBJ2-1; abundance: once; d_gene: TRBD2; v_gene: TRBV19
CDR3nt: TGTGCCAGTAGTCAAACTAGCGGGAGTTTAGAGACCCAGTACTTC; CDR3aa: CASSQTSGSLETQYF; j_gene: TRBJ2-5; abundance: .; d_gene: TRBD2; v_gene: TRBV19
CDR3nt: TGTGCCACCAGCAGAGATCGGAGGGGGGTCGGTGAGACCCAGTACTTC; CDR3aa: CATSRDRRGVGETQYF; j_gene: TRBJ2-5; abundance: once; d_gene: .; v_gene: TRBV15
CDR3nt: TGTGCCAGCAGCTCCGACACAAACCTCTATGGCTACACCTTC; CDR3aa: CASSSDTNLYGYTF; j_gene: TRBJ1-2; abundance: .; d_gene: .; v_gene: TRBV7-8
CDR3nt: TGTGCCAGCCTCACAGGCTCTGGAAACACCATATATTTT; CDR3aa: CASLTGSGNTIYF; j_gene: TRBJ1-3; abundance: .; d_gene: .; v_gene: TRBV2
CDR3nt: TGTGCCAGCAGTACTCGACTGACAGGGGGCCGTACTAGCGCGAACACAGATACGCAGTATTTT; CDR3aa: CASSTRLTGGRTSANTDTQYF; j_gene: TRBJ2-3; abundance: .; d_gene: TRBD1; v_gene: TRBV28
CDR3nt: TGTGCCAGCAGCGGACAGGGGCCCAGGAGCTCCTACGAGCAGTACTTC; CDR3aa: CASSGQGPRSSYEQYF; j_gene: TRBJ2-7; abundance: .; d_gene: TRBD1; v_gene: TRBV5-6
CDR3nt: TGTGCTAGTGGTTTGGTTAGGGTTTATAGCAATCAGCCCCAGCATTTT; CDR3aa: CASGLVRVYSNQPQHF; j_gene: TRBJ1-5; abundance: .; d_gene: .; v_gene: TRBV12-5
CDR3nt: TGTGCCAGCAGTTACCCTAAGGGGTTGTTTATCGATGAGCAGTTCTTC; CDR3aa: CASSYPKGLFIDEQFF; j_gene: TRBJ2-1; abundance: .; d_gene: .; v_gene: TRBV6-6
CDR3nt: TGTGCCAGCAGCTTCCCCGACAGGGCGAATAATGAAAAACTGTTTTTT; CDR3aa: CASSFPDRANNEKLFF; j_gene: TRBJ1-4; abundance: .; d_gene: TRBD1; v_gene: TRBV5-8
CDR3nt: TGTGCCAGCAGTGAAGGTAGAGCTCAGCCCCAGCATTTT; CDR3aa: CASSEGRAQPQHF; j_gene: TRBJ1-5; abundance: .; d_gene: .; v_gene: TRBV6-1
CDR3nt: TGTGCCAGCAGCTTAGGTCCTAGCGATTCTTACTACGAGCAGTACTTC; CDR3aa: CASSLGPSDSYYEQYF; j_gene: TRBJ2-7; abundance: .; d_gene: .; v_gene: TRBV7-2
CDR3nt: TGTGCCAGCAGCCTACCGGCGGGGCCAGGGGGCTATGGCTACACCTTC; CDR3aa: CASSLPAGPGGYGYTF; j_gene: TRBJ1-2; abundance: few; d_gene: .; v_gene: TRBV21-1
CDR3nt: TGTGCCAGCAGTTACTCGACAGGGACTGGAAACACCATATATTTT; CDR3aa: CASSYSTGTGNTIYF; j_gene: TRBJ1-3; abundance: .; d_gene: TRBD1; v_gene: TRBV6-5
CDR3nt: TGTGCCTGGAGTAGGGTCGGGGATAATCAGCCCCAGCATTTT; CDR3aa: CAWSRVGDNQPQHF; j_gene: TRBJ1-5; abundance: few; d_gene: .; v_gene: TRBV30
CDR3nt: TGTGCCAGCAGTGACAGGGTCTACGAGCAGTACTTC; CDR3aa: CASSDRVYEQYF; j_gene: TRBJ2-7; abundance: .; d_gene: .; v_gene: TRBV2
CDR3nt: TGCGCCAGCAGTGACTACTACGAGCAGTACTTC; CDR3aa: CASSDYYEQYF; j_gene: TRBJ2-7; abundance: .; d_gene: .; v_gene: TRBV10-2
CDR3nt: TGTGCCTGGACTAGCGGGAGTGGGTGGGAGGAGACCCAGTACTTC; CDR3aa: CAWTSGSGWEETQYF; j_gene: TRBJ2-5; abundance: once; d_gene: TRBD2; v_gene: TRBV30
CDR3nt: TGTGCCAGCAGCCCTCGGACTAGCGGGGTCAAGACCCAGTACTTC; CDR3aa: CASSPRTSGVKTQYF; j_gene: TRBJ2-5; abundance: .; d_gene: TRBD2; v_gene: TRBV7-9
CDR3nt: TGTGCCAGCAACCATATTAGAGACTACGAGCAGTACTTC; CDR3aa: CASNHIRDYEQYF; j_gene: TRBJ2-7; abundance: .; d_gene: .; v_gene: TRBV11-2
CDR3nt: TGTGCCAGCAGCTCAGGACGACAAGAGCAGTACTTC; CDR3aa: CASSSGRQEQYF; j_gene: TRBJ2-7; abundance: .; d_gene: .; v_gene: TRBV7-9
CDR3nt: TGCGCCAGCAGCTCCTCCGAGGGCACCTACAATGAGCAGTTCTTC; CDR3aa: CASSSSEGTYNEQFF; j_gene: TRBJ2-1; abundance: .; d_gene: .; v_gene: TRBV5-1
CDR3nt: TGTGCCACCAGCCCCGGCCTTAATACCTACGAGCAGTACTTC; CDR3aa: CATSPGLNTYEQYF; j_gene: TRBJ2-7; abundance: .; d_gene: .; v_gene: TRBV15
CDR3nt: TGCAGCGTTGGGGACAATGAGCAGTTCTTC; CDR3aa: CSVGDNEQFF; j_gene: TRBJ2-1; abundance: .; d_gene: .; v_gene: TRBV29-1
CDR3nt: TGTGCCAGCAGCTTGGGCCCCAGGGCTAACTATGGCTACACCTTC; CDR3aa: CASSLGPRANYGYTF; j_gene: TRBJ1-2; abundance: .; d_gene: .; v_gene: TRBV7-3
CDR3nt: TGTGCCAGCAGTTGGACCCTAAATTCACCCCTCCACTTT; CDR3aa: CASSWTLNSPLHF; j_gene: TRBJ1-6; abundance: .; d_gene: .; v_gene: TRBV6-5
CDR3nt: TGTGCCAGCAGTTACCCACAGGTGGGCTCCTACGAGCAGTACTTC; CDR3aa: CASSYPQVGSYEQYF; j_gene: TRBJ2-7; abundance: .; d_gene: .; v_gene: TRBV6-5
CDR3nt: TGTGCCTGGACTCCCGGGGCAGGGGCCAACGAGCAGTACTTC; CDR3aa: CAWTPGAGANEQYF; j_gene: TRBJ2-7; abundance: .; d_gene: .; v_gene: TRBV30
CDR3nt: TGTGCCAGCAGCTTGGGTAGGGGGCTTACCTATGGCTACACCTTC; CDR3aa: CASSLGRGLTYGYTF; j_gene: TRBJ1-2; abundance: few; d_gene: TRBD1; v_gene: TRBV6-1
CDR3nt: TGTGCCAGCAGTGCATGGACAGTTTATAGCAATCAGCCCCAGCATTTT; CDR3aa: CASSAWTVYSNQPQHF; j_gene: TRBJ1-5; abundance: .; d_gene: .; v_gene: TRBV2
CDR3nt: TGCAGCTCGCCGGACAGGGGGGGGGATACGCAGTATTTT; CDR3aa: CSSPDRGGDTQYF; j_gene: TRBJ2-3; abundance: once; d_gene: TRBD1; v_gene: TRBV29-1
CDR3nt: TGTGCCAGCAGCTACAGGGGAACAGTGAACACTGAAGCTTTCTTT; CDR3aa: CASSYRGTVNTEAFF; j_gene: TRBJ1-1; abundance: .; d_gene: TRBD1; v_gene: TRBV13
CDR3nt: TGTGCCAGCTCACCTTCAGGGAGGGAAGATACGCAGTATTTT; CDR3aa: CASSPSGREDTQYF; j_gene: TRBJ2-3; abundance: .; d_gene: TRBD2; v_gene: TRBV18
CDR3nt: TGTGCCAGCAGCGCTTCAGTGAATGAGCAGTTCTTC; CDR3aa: CASSASVNEQFF; j_gene: TRBJ2-1; abundance: .; d_gene: .; v_gene: TRBV9
CDR3nt: TGCGCCAGCAGCCACACTCCGACAGGCCCCGAAGCTTTCTTT; CDR3aa: CASSHTPTGPEAFF; j_gene: TRBJ1-1; abundance: .; d_gene: .; v_gene: TRBV4-1
CDR3nt: TGCGCCAGCAGCCGCGGGACTAGCGGGTTGGAAGAGACCCAGTACTTC; CDR3aa: CASSRGTSGLEETQYF; j_gene: TRBJ2-5; abundance: .; d_gene: TRBD2; v_gene: TRBV4-1
CDR3nt: TGTGCCAGCAGCTTGACAGGGGGCAGTAAAGCTTTCTTT; CDR3aa: CASSLTGGSKAFF; j_gene: TRBJ1-1; abundance: few; d_gene: TRBD1; v_gene: TRBV5-6
CDR3nt: TGCGCCAGCAGCCTGACCCGAGCAACTAATGAAAAACTGTTTTTT; CDR3aa: CASSLTRATNEKLFF; j_gene: TRBJ1-4; abundance: .; d_gene: .; v_gene: TRBV5-1
CDR3nt: TGTGCCAGCAGCTTAGAGTCTAGCTACAATGAGCAGTTCTTC; CDR3aa: CASSLESSYNEQFF; j_gene: TRBJ2-1; abundance: .; d_gene: .; v_gene: TRBV7-2
CDR3nt: TGTGCCAGCGATGGGGGGCGCGCCTCCTATGGCTACACCTTC; CDR3aa: CASDGGRASYGYTF; j_gene: TRBJ1-2; abundance: .; d_gene: .; v_gene: TRBV2
CDR3nt: TGTGCCAGCAGTTTGGAGCAGTTCTTC; CDR3aa: CASSLEQFF; j_gene: TRBJ2-1; abundance: .; d_gene: .; v_gene: TRBV28
CDR3nt: TGTGCCAGCAGCTTGGGCTTTAGCGGGGCGTCAGAGACCCAGTACTTC; CDR3aa: CASSLGFSGASETQYF; j_gene: TRBJ2-5; abundance: .; d_gene: TRBD2; v_gene: TRBV5-4
CDR3nt: TGTGCCAGTAGTAACACAGATACGCAGTATTTT; CDR3aa: CASSNTDTQYF; j_gene: TRBJ2-3; abundance: .; d_gene: .; v_gene: TRBV19
CDR3nt: TGTGCCAGCGGCCCCGTCGACACTGAAGCTTTCTTT; CDR3aa: CASGPVDTEAFF; j_gene: TRBJ1-1; abundance: .; d_gene: .; v_gene: TRBV6-6
CDR3nt: TGCGCCAGCGCCCCCCTCTGGAGGGATACGCAGTATTTT; CDR3aa: CASAPLWRDTQYF; j_gene: TRBJ2-3; abundance: .; d_gene: .; v_gene: TRBV5-1
CDR3nt: TGCAGCGGCGGTGAAAATGAAAAACTGTTTTTT; CDR3aa: CSGGENEKLFF; j_gene: TRBJ1-4; abundance: .; d_gene: .; v_gene: TRBV29-1
CDR3nt: TGTGCCAGCAGTTACTCTGGGGGGGACACTGAAGCTTTCTTT; CDR3aa: CASSYSGGDTEAFF; j_gene: TRBJ1-1; abundance: .; d_gene: .; v_gene: TRBV6-6
CDR3nt: TGTGCCAGCAGCTCGGACGGGGCGTCCTATGGCTACACCTTC; CDR3aa: CASSSDGASYGYTF; j_gene: TRBJ1-2; abundance: .; d_gene: .; v_gene: TRBV5-4
CDR3nt: TGTGCCAGCAGCCAAGACATAGCGGGAAGATACACAGATACGCAGTATTTT; CDR3aa: CASSQDIAGRYTDTQYF; j_gene: TRBJ2-3; abundance: .; d_gene: TRBD2; v_gene: TRBV7-9